This T cell receptor beta chain was obtained from a study of PD-L1 blockade in urothelial cancer. TCRdb keeps only in-frame clones here, not all; method: immunoSEQ multiplex PCR. The sample records 45,000 to 60,000 clones, over 75% being singletons. Time point noted: pretreatment peripheral blood. Patient disease was locally advanced or metastatic urothelial carcinoma. This CDR3 region has 16 residues. V shed 1 base, J shed 1 base, and the junction held 5 bases outside the gene matches. Germline loops: CDR1 MNHEY, CDR2 SMNVEV (reference sequence). Sequenced here: PBMCs, sampled around atezolizumab (anti-PD-L1) treatment. The receptor's source is a man in his 70s with urothelial cancer. This chain joins TRBV27 and TRBJ2-7; 9 bases are a match to TRBD2. CDR3 loop: CASSLYLAGSSYEQYF. DNA of the CDR3: TGTGCCAGCAGTTTATATCTAGCGGGATCTTCCTACGAGCAGTACTTC.